This T cell receptor beta chain derives from a study of TIL therapy for anti-PD-1-resistant metastatic lung cancer. Study context: Tumors carried a median approximately 1.6 non-synonymous mutations per megabase.

V was pared by 4 bases and J by 11 bases, with 12 bases between. Germline V gene lookup returns CDR1 SNHLY and CDR2 FYNNEI. The CDR3 loop spans 12 amino acids. The immunoSEQ assay was v3. Only in-frame clones appear in the TCRdb table, and some are missing; sequencing was by immunoSEQ multiplex PCR. The data contain some 7,600 clones, roughly 69% of them singletons. Time point given: pre-treatment sample, taken before nivolumab and TIL therapy. Tumor tissue came from excised metastases, mostly pleural nodules or supraclavicular lymph nodes. Tumors were harvested before any PD-1/PD-L1 blockade. This specimen was tumor tissue, taken at baseline. This sequence joins TRBV2 and TRBJ1-5, with D tentatively TRBD1 (5 bases). This TCR came from a person aged 25 to 85 with non-small cell lung cancer. CDR3 protein: CASSVRGAAQHF. In DNA, the CDR3 is TGTGCCAGCAGTGTTAGGGGAGCAGCCCAGCATTTT.